This TCR beta chain was retrieved from a study of OX40 agonist ivuxolimab in advanced cancers. Study-level background: The drug used for patients, ivuxolimab, was an agonistic anti-OX40 (CD134) antibody. Dose-escalation cases comprised hepatocellular carcinoma, melanoma, renal cell or head and neck cancer. Overall study results and limits: CD4+ and CD8+ blood T cells expanded clonally by week 6 at 0.1 to 3.0 mg/kg.

Cycle 7 day 1, cycle 4 day 1, and baseline were the timepoints at which blood was sampled. The V gene lost 2 bases and the J gene lost 4 bases, with 14 bases spanning the gap. The V gene's germline CDR1 is MNHNS and CDR2 SASEGT. This CDR3 comprises 15 residues. The data were produced by immunoSEQ multiplex PCR, yet TCRdb's version contains in-frame clones alone and is incomplete. The table lists 53,000 or so clones, around 85% of them singletons. Comments on this clone: What it binds is unknown.

The clonotype comes from an adult with an advanced solid tumor such as melanoma, head and neck, liver or kidney cancer. This material consisted of CD4+ or CD8+ T cells sorted from blood, taken in a trial of the OX40 agonist ivuxolimab. The chain employs TRBV6-1 and TRBJ1-2; no clear D gene. The CDR3 DNA is TGTGCCAGCAGTGAATACGGAGCGGGATCCTATGGCTACACCTTC. It is translated as CASSEYGAGSYGYTF.